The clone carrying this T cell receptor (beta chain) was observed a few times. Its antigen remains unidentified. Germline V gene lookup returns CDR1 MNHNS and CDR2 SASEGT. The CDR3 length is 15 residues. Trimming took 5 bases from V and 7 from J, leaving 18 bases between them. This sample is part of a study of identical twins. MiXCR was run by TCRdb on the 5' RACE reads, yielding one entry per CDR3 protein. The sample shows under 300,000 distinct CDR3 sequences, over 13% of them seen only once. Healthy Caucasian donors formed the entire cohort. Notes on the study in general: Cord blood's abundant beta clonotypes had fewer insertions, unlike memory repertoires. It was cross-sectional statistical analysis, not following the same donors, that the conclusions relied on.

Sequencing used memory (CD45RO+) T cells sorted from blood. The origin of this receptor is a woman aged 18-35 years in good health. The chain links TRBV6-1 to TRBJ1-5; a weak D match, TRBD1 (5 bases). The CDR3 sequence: CASSPGTPQRQPQHF. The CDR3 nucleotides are TGTGCCAGCAGTCCCGGGACGCCCCAGAGACAGCCCCAGCATTTT.